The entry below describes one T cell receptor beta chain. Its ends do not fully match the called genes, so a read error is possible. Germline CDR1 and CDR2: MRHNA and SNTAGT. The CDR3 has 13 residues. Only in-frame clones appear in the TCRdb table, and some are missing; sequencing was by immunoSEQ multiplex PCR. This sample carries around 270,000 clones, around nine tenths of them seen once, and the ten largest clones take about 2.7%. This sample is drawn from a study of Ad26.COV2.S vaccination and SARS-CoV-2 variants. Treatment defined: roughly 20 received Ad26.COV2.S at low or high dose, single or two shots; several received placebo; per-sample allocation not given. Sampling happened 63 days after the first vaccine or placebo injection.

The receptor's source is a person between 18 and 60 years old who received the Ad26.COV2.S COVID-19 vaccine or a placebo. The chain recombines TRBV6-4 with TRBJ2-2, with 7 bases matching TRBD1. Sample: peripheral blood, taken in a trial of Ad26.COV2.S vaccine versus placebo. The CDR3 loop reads CAGSDRETGELFF. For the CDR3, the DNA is TGTGCCGGCAGTGACAGGGAAACCGGGGAGCTGTTTTTT.